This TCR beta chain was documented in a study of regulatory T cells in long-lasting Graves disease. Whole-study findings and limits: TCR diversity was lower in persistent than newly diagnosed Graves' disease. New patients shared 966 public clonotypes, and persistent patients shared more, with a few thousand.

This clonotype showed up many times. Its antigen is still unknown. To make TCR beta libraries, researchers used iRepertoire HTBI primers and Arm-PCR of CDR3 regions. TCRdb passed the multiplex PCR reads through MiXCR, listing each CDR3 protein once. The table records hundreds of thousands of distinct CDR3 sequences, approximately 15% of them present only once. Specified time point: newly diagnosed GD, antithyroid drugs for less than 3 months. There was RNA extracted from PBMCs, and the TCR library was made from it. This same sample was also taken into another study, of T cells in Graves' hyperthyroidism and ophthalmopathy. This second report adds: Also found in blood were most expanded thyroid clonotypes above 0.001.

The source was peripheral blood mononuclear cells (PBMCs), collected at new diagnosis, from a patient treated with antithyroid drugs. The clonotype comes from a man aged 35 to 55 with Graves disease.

CDR3 protein: CASSVGPATNEKLFF. CDR3 nucleotide sequence: TGTGCCAGCAGCGTGGGCCCCGCAACTAATGAAAAACTGTTTTTT. J is TRBJ1-4 and V is TRBV3-1; D gene uncertain. CDR3 length equals 15 residues. V lost 5 bases and J 0 bases, leaving 10 bases between the germline ends. The V gene's germline CDR1 is LGHDT and CDR2 YNNKEL (reference sequence).